This TCR beta chain came from a study of T-cell memory formation after mild COVID-19. Using its own MiXCR run on the 5' RACE reads, TCRdb lists one record per CDR3 protein. The table has about 130,000 distinct CDR3 sequences, over 15% seen once. Concerning this clonotype: Its target is unknown.

Study results and caveats: Memory sampled before infection contained some responding clones, suggesting cross-reactive memory joined.

Germline loops: CDR1 DFQATT, CDR2 SNEGSKA (reference sequence). Losses at the gene ends were 6 bases for V and 10 bases for J; bases not matched to a gene: 9. CDR3 length equals 13 residues. Sequencing was carried out using PBMCs or a T cell subset sorted from them (not recorded which). The sequence was obtained from a young man who had mild COVID-19 (a few samples of this study predate the infection). Cell type and time point are not known. V usage is TRBV20-1 and J usage is TRBJ2-3; the match to TRBD2 covers 11 bases. The CDR3 nucleotides are TGCAGTGCACAGGGACTAGCGGCCGAGGCGCAGTATTTT. It translates to CSAQGLAAEAQYF.